These 23 T cell receptor beta chains originate from one sample sequenced in a study of T cells after yellow fever vaccination. TCRdb independently ran MiXCR on the 5' RACE reads; one entry per CDR3 protein. In the table there are about 630,000 distinct CDR3 sequences, roughly 12% of which are singletons. The sequencing here drew on PBMCs, taken on the day of the yellow fever booster vaccination. The receptors derive from a young man who received the YFV17D yellow fever vaccine.

The V call is TRBV18, the J call TRBJ1-2; no clear D. V was trimmed by 6 bases and J by 8 bases, leaving 16 bases between them. This CDR3 spans 13 amino acids. The germline V gene encodes CDR1 KGHSH and CDR2 LQKENI. CDR3 in DNA: TGTGCCAGCTCTCCGCTCGAGGGAGAGGGCTACACCTTC. Encoded protein: CASSPLEGEGYTF.

This rearrangement joins TRBV27 to TRBJ2-5; 12 bases align to TRBD2. The ends lost 6 bases at V and 1 base at J; junction bases unmatched: 3. CDR3 length: 15 amino acids. The germline gives CDR1 MNHEY, CDR2 SMNVEV (reference sequence). The DNA for the CDR3 is TGTGCCAGCAGAGGACTAGCGGGGCCCCAAGAGACCCAGTACTTC. It is translated as CASRGLAGPQETQYF.

This clonotype was picked up a small number of times. The chain has TRBV9 and TRBJ2-3, with a possible D match to TRBD1 (6 bases). This CDR3 region has 12 residues. Germline loops: CDR1 SGDLS, CDR2 YYNGEE. V was trimmed by 4 bases and J by 11 bases, leaving 14 bases between them. The CDR3 nucleotides are TGTGCCAGCAGCTCCGCTCGGGGACAGCAGTATTTT. It specifies CASSSARGQQYF.

This chain's CDR3 is CAISGDWGHEQYF. In DNA form, the CDR3 reads TGTGCCATCAGTGGAGATTGGGGGCACGAGCAGTACTTC. The J gene is TRBJ2-7, the V gene TRBV10-3; TRBD1 might be the D (6 bases). The V gene's germline CDR1 is ENHRY and CDR2 SYGVKD. V lost 4 bases, J lost 5 bases, and 12 bases lay in between. This CDR3 is built from 13 residues.

The V call is TRBV5-1, the J call TRBJ2-1, with D possibly being TRBD2 (5 bases). Germline V gene sequence: CDR1 SGHRS, CDR2 YFSETQ. This CDR3 spans 16 amino acids. V was trimmed by 7 bases and J by 6 bases, leaving 23 bases between them. CDR3: CASSLIGLPTTNEQFF. The CDR3 region has the DNA TGCGCCAGCTCTCTAATCGGACTTCCCACTACCAATGAGCAGTTCTTC.

This clonotype showed up just a few times. The CDR3 here is CASGPDRGVETQYF. Here the CDR3 DNA reads TGTGCTAGTGGACCGGACAGGGGTGTAGAGACCCAGTACTTC. V is TRBV12-5 and J is TRBJ2-5, with 9 bases aligning to TRBD1. Losses at the gene ends were 6 bases for V and 4 bases for J; bases not matched to a gene: 6. The CDR3 length is 14 residues. The germline CDR1 and CDR2 sequences are LGHNT and FRNRAP.

This sequence joins TRBV27 and TRBJ2-7, with 8 bases aligning to TRBD1. Unmatched junction bases numbered 4, after V lost 6 bases and J lost 0 bases. Germline V gene sequence: CDR1 MNHEY, CDR2 SMNVEV (reference sequence). There are 14 residues in the CDR3. CDR3 coding DNA: TGTGCCAGCAGAGGGGACAGGAGCTCCTACGAGCAGTACTTC. This sequence encodes CASRGDRSSYEQYF.

The chain has TRBV29-1 and TRBJ2-7; perhaps TRBD1 as D (6 bases). Germline values: CDR1 SQVTM, CDR2 ANQGSEA. The V gene lost 4 bases and the J gene lost 2 bases, with 9 bases spanning the gap. There are 12 residues in the CDR3. The CDR3 DNA is TGCAGCGTTGGACAGGCCGCCTACGAGCAGTACTTC. Protein product: CSVGQAAYEQYF.

In its sample, this clonotype was seen many times. This chain connects TRBV7-2 to TRBJ1-1; possibly TRBD1 for D (5 bases). V was trimmed by 5 bases and J by 4 bases, leaving 11 bases between them. This CDR3 spans 13 amino acids. CDR1 and CDR2 from the germline V gene are SGHTA and FQGNSA. The CDR3 nucleotides read TGTGCCAGCAGCCTATGGAGGGGCACTGAAGCTTTCTTT. It is translated as CASSLWRGTEAFF.

This clonotype showed up just a few times. The chain couples TRBV10-3 to TRBJ2-1, with 9 bases identical to TRBD2. The CDR3 runs to 16 residues. Germline V gives CDR1 ENHRY, CDR2 SYGVKD. V trimming: 2 bases; J trimming: 2 bases; junction bases outside the gene matches: 4. CDR3 nucleotide sequence: TGTGCCATCAGTGAGATGGCGGGAGGGGCCTACAATGAGCAGTTCTTC. Protein: CAISEMAGGAYNEQFF.

In this sample, this clonotype turned up a few times. The genes are TRBV6-1 and TRBJ2-1; no reliable D call. V was pared by 10 bases and J by 3 bases, with 13 bases between. CDR1 MNHNS and CDR2 SASEGT come from the germline V gene. The CDR3 spans 13 residues. The DNA of the CDR3 is TGTGCCACCCTGGGATCGGGCTACAATGAGCAGTTCTTC. This gives the protein CATLGSGYNEQFF.

The gene calls are TRBV20-1 and TRBJ2-3; TRBD2 aligns across 7 bases. Germline V CDR1 and CDR2: DFQATT, SNEGSKA (reference sequence). The CDR3 loop spans 15 amino acids. The ends lost 5 bases at V and 6 bases at J; junction bases unmatched: 14. CDR3 coding DNA: TGCAGTGCTCCCCGACTAGCCGACCGTCTTGATACGCAGTATTTT. It is translated as CSAPRLADRLDTQYF.

This clonotype was detected a few times. This chain connects TRBV20-1 to TRBJ2-3; D is undetermined. The CDR3 runs 11 residues. Trimming shortened V by 4 bases and J by 0 bases, and 2 bases separated the two germline ends. The germline gives CDR1 DFQATT, CDR2 SNEGSKA (reference sequence). The CDR3 reads CSAKSTDTQYF. CDR3 nucleotides: TGCAGTGCTAAAAGCACAGATACGCAGTATTTT.

Only a few counts were recorded for this clonotype. The chain joins TRBV11-2 to TRBJ2-7; TRBD2 matches 8 bases. There are 16 residues in the CDR3. The trim removed 5 bases at V and 3 bases at J, leaving 12 bases unmatched. Germline V CDR1 and CDR2: SGHAT, FQNNGV. CDR3 nucleotides: TGTGCCAGCAGCGCCCGGCGGGGGGAGATCTACTACGAGCAGTACTTC. Translating gives CASSARRGEIYYEQYF.

This clonotype was detected a few times. The chain uses TRBV4-3 and TRBJ1-6; D is undetermined. From germline, CDR1 is LGHNA and CDR2 YSLEER. The CDR3 has 16 residues. Deletions cut 0 bases from V and 9 bases from J, with 15 bases between. CDR3 bases: TGCGCCAGCAGCCAAGATCCTGTGGTGATTGGTTCACCCCTCCACTTT. This sequence encodes CASSQDPVVIGSPLHF.

Only a few counts were recorded for this clonotype. The chain couples TRBV30 to TRBJ1-6; D remains ambiguous. V was cut by 1 base and J by 5 bases, with 3 bases left in between. This CDR3 spans 12 amino acids. Per the germline V gene, CDR1 is GTSNPN and CDR2 is SVGIG (reference sequence). CDR3 bases: TGTGCCTGGAGTGAAAATAATTCACCCCTCCACTTT. Its protein product is CAWSENNSPLHF.

The chain couples TRBV6-2 or TRBV6-3 to TRBJ1-1; 9 positions match TRBD1. Losses at the gene ends were 7 bases for V and 6 bases for J; bases not matched to a gene: 15. Germline V gene sequence: CDR1 MNHEY, CDR2 SVGEGT. CDR3 length equals 16 residues. The CDR3 DNA is TGTGCCAGCACAAACCGGGACAGGGCAAAGGGAGCTGAAGCTTTCTTT. This translates into CASTNRDRAKGAEAFF.

The chain links TRBV10-3 to TRBJ2-1; D is unclear. The CDR3 consists of 13 residues. CDR1 and CDR2 from the germline V gene are ENHRY and SYGVKD. The V end lost 10 bases, the J end lost 6 bases, and 16 bases lay between the germline ends. The CDR3 DNA follows: TGTGCCAACTCCGCATTACAAGGCAATGAGCAGTTCTTC. Protein product: CANSALQGNEQFF.

CDR3 DNA: TGTGCCAGTAGGATCACTAGCGCTGAGACCCAGTACTTC. This sequence encodes CASRITSAETQYF. The rearrangement uses TRBV19 and TRBJ2-5; 7 bases fit TRBD2. The CDR3 consists of 13 residues. V lost 6 bases and J lost 5; bases outside the gene matches: 6. CDR1 and CDR2 from the germline V gene are LNHDA and SQIVND (reference sequence).

This clonotype came up many times. The gene calls are TRBV4-1 and TRBJ2-7; perhaps TRBD1 as D (6 bases). Germline values: CDR1 MGHRA, CDR2 YSYEKL. The CDR3 spans 14 residues. Trimming shortened V by 4 bases and J by 3 bases, and 13 bases separated the two germline ends. CDR3 loop: CASSPHGTYYEQYF. CDR3 DNA sequence: TGCGCCAGCAGCCCGCACGGGACATACTACGAGCAGTACTTC.

This clonotype came up a few times. This chain joins TRBV27 and TRBJ2-1, with TRBD1 identical over 10 bases. J lost 6 bases, V lost 5 bases, and 7 bases had no gene match. The CDR3 runs 15 residues. CDR1 is MNHEY and CDR2 is SMNVEV in the germline V gene (reference sequence). The CDR3, as DNA: TGTGCCAGCAGTCTCAGACAGGGGGCTTCCAATGAGCAGTTCTTC. Translated: CASSLRQGASNEQFF.

This clonotype was seen once. This chain connects TRBV20-1 to TRBJ2-1; D is unclear. V lost 6 bases to trimming and J lost 10 bases, with 13 bases between them. CDR1 is DFQATT and CDR2 is SNEGSKA in the germline V gene (reference sequence). This CDR3 has 11 residues. The CDR3 nucleotides are TGCAGTGCCCGAACCTTTGGCGAGCAGTTCTTC. This encodes CSARTFGEQFF.

This clonotype was counted a few times. The gene calls are TRBV28 and TRBJ1-5; D is undetermined. The CDR3 is 14 residues long. Germline V gene lookup returns CDR1 MDHEN and CDR2 SYDVKM. V lost 3 bases to trimming and J lost 3 bases, with 9 bases between them. The CDR3 bases are TGTGCCAGCAGTTTCGAGCAGCTCAATCAGCCCCAGCATTTT. Its translation is CASSFEQLNQPQHF.